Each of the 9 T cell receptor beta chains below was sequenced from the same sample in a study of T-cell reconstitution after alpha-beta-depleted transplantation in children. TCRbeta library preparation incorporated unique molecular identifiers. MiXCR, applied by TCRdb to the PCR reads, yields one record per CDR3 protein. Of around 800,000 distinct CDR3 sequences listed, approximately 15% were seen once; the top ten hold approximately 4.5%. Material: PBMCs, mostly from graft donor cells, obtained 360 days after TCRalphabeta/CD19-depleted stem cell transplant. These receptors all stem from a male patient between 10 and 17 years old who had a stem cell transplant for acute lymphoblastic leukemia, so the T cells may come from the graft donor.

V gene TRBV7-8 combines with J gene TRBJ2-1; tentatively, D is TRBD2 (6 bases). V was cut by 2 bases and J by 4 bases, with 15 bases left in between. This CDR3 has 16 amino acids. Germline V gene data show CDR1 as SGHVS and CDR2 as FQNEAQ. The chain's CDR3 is CASSLFVLADYNEQFF. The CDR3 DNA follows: TGTGCCAGCAGCTTATTCGTACTAGCAGATTACAATGAGCAGTTCTTC.

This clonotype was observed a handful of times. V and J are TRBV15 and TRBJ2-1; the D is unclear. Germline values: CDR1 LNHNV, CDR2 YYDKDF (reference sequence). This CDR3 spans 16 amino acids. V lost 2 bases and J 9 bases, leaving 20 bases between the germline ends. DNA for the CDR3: TGTGCCACCAGCAGACGGACGGGCTCGTGGACGGGTGAGCAGTTCTTC. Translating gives CATSRRTGSWTGEQFF.

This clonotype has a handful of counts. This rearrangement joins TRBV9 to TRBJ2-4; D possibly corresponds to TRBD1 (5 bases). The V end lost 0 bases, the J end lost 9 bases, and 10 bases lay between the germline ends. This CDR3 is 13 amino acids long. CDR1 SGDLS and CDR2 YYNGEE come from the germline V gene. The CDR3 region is CASSVGWGSIQYF. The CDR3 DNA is TGTGCCAGCAGCGTAGGATGGGGCAGCATTCAGTACTTC.

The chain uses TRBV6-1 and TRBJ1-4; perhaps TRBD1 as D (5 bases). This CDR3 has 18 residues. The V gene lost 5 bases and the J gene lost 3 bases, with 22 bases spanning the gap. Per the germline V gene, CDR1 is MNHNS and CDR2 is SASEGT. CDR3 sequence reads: CASSSPQGLAVANEKLFF. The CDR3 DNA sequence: TGTGCCAGCAGTAGCCCCCAGGGTCTCGCAGTAGCTAATGAAAAACTGTTTTTT.

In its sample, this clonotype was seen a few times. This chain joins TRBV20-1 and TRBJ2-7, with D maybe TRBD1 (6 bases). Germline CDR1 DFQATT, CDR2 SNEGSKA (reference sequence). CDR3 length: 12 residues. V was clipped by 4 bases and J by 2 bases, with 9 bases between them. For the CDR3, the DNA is TGCAGTGCTAATCAGGGGCCCTACGAGCAGTACTTC. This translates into CSANQGPYEQYF.

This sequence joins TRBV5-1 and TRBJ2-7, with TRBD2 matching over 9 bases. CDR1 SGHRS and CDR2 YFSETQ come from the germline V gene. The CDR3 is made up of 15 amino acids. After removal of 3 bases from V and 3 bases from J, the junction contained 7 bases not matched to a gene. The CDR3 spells CASSSPGLAVYEQYF. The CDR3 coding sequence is TGCGCCAGCAGCTCCCCGGGACTAGCCGTCTACGAGCAGTACTTC.

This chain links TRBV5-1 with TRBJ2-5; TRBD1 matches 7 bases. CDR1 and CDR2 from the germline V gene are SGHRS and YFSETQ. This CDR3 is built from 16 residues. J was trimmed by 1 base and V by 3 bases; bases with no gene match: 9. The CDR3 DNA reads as TGCGCCAGCAGCTCGATGAACAGGGGTTCCCAAGAGACCCAGTACTTC. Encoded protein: CASSSMNRGSQETQYF.

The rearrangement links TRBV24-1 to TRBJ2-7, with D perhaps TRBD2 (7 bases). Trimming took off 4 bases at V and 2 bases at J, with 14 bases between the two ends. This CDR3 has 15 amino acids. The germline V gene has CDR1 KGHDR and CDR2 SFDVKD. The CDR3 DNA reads TGTGCCACCAGTGACTCCGGGGGGCAGCCCTACGAGCAGTACTTC. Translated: CATSDSGGQPYEQYF.

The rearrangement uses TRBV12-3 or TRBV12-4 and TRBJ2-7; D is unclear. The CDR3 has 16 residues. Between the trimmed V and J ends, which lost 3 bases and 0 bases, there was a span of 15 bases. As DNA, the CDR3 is TGTGCCAGCAGTTTCACGGCCCTGGCAAACTCCTACGAGCAGTACTTC. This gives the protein CASSFTALANSYEQYF.